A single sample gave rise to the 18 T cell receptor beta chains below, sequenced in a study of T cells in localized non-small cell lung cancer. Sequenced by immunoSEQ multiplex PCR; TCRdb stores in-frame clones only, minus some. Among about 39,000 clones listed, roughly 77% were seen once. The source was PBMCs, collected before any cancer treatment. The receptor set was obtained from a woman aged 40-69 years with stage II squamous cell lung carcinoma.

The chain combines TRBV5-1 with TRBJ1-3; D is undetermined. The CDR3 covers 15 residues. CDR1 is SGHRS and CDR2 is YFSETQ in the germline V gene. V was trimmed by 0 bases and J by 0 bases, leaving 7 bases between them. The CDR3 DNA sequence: TGCGCCAGCAGCTTGGATACTACCTCTGGAAACACCATATATTTT. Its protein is CASSLDTTSGNTIYF.

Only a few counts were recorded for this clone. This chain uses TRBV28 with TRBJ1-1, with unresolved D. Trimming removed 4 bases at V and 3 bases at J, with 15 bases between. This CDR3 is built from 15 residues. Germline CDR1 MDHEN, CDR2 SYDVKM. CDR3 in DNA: TGTGCCAGCAGTTCCGATGTGGAAACGGACACTGAAGCTTTCTTT. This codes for CASSSDVETDTEAFF. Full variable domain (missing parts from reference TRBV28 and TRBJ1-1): DVKVTQSSRYLVKRTGEKVFLECVQDMDHENMFWYRQDPGLGLRLIYFSYDVKMKEKGDIPEGYSVSREKKERFSLILESASTNQTSMYLCASSSDVETDTEAFFGQGTRLTVV.

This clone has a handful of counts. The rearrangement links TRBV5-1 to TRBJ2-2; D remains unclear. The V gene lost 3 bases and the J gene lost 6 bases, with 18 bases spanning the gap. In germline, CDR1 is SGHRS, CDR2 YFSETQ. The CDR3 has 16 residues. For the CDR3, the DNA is TGCGCCAGCAGCTGGGGTGGAGTAGGTGGCCCCGGGGAGCTGTTTTTT. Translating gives CASSWGGVGGPGELFF.

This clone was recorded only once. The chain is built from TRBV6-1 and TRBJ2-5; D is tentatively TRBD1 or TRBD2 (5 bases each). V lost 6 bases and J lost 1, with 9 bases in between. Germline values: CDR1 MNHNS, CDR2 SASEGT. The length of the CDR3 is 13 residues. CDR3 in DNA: TGTGCCAGCAGCCGGGGCGGCCAAGAGACCCAGTACTTC. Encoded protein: CASSRGGQETQYF.

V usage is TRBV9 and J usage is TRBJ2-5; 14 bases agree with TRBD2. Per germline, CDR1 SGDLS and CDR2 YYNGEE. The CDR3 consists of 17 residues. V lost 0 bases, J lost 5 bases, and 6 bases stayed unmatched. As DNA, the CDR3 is TGTGCCAGCAGCGTAGGACTAGCGGGAGGGCCCCTCGAGACCCAGTACTTC. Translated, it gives CASSVGLAGGPLETQYF.

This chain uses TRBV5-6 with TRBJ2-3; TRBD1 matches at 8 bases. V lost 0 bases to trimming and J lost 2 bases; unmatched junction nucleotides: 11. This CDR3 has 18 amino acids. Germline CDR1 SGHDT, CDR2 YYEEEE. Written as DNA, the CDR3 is TGTGCCAGCAGCTTGGGGGAGGACAGGGCTTCTAACACAGATACGCAGTATTTT. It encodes CASSLGEDRASNTDTQYF.

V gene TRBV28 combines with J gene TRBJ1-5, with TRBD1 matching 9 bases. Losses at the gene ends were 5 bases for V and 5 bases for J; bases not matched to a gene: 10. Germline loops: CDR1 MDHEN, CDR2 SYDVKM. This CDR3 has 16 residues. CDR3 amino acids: CASSPSGTGNHQPQHF. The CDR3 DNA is TGTGCCAGCAGTCCCTCCGGGACAGGGAATCATCAGCCCCAGCATTTT.

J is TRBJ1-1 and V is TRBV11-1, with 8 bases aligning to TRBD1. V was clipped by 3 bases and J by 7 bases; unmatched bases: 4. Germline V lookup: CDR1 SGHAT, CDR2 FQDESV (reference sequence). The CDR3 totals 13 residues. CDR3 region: CASSLVGTGEAFF. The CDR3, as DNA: TGTGCCAGCAGCTTGGTGGGGACAGGTGAAGCTTTCTTT.

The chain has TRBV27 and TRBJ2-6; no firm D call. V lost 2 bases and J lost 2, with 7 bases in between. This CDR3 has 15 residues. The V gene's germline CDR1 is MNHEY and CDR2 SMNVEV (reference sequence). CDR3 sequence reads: CASSLLQTGANVLTF. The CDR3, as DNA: TGTGCCAGCAGTTTACTTCAGACTGGGGCCAACGTCCTGACTTTC.

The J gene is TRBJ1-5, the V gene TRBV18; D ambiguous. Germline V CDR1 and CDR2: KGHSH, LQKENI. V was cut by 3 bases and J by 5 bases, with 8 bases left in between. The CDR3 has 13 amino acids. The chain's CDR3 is CASSPQRDQPQHF. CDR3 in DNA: TGTGCCAGCTCACCCCAAAGGGATCAGCCCCAGCATTTT.

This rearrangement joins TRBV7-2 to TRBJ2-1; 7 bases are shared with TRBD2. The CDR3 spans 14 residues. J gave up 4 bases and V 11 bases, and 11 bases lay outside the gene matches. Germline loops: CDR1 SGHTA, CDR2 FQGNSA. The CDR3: CASNGAGDYNEQFF. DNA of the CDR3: TGTGCCTCCAACGGGGCGGGGGATTACAATGAGCAGTTCTTC.

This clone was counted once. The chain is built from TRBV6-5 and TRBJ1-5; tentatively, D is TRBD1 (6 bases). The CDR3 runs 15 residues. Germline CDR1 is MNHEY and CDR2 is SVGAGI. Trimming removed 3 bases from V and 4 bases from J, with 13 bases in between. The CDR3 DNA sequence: TGTGCCAGCAGTTATACACAGGGTCCTAATCAGCCCCAGCATTTT. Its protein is CASSYTQGPNQPQHF.

In DNA form, the CDR3 reads TGTGCCAGCACCCCTTTCGTGAACTATGGCTACACCTTC. Translation gives CASTPFVNYGYTF. This chain uses TRBV28 with TRBJ1-2; D ambiguous. Looked up from germline, CDR1 is MDHEN and CDR2 is SYDVKM. Trimming shortened V by 7 bases and J by 2 bases, and 11 bases separated the two germline ends. The CDR3 extends over 13 amino acids.

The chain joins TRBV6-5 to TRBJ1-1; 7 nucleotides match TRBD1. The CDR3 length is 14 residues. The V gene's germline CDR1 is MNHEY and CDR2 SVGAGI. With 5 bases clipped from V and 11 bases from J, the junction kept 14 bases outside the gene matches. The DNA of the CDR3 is TGTGCCAGCAGTAATTCGGACAGGTCACGAGGGGCTTTCTTT. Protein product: CASSNSDRSRGAFF.

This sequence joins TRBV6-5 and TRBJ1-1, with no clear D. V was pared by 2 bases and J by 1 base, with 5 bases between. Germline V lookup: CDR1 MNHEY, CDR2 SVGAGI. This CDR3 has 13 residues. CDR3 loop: CASSYGRNTEAFF. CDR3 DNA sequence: TGTGCCAGCAGTTACGGACGGAACACTGAAGCTTTCTTT.

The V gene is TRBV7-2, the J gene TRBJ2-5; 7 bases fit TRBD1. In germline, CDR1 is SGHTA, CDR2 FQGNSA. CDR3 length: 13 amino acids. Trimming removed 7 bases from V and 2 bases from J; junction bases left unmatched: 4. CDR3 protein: CASTPDRQETQYF. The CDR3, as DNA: TGTGCCAGCACCCCGGACAGGCAAGAGACCCAGTACTTC.

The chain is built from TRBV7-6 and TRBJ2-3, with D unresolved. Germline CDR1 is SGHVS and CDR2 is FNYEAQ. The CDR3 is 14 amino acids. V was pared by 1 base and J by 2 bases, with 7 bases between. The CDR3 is CASSLEATTDTQYF. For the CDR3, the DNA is TGTGCCAGCAGCTTAGAGGCTACCACAGATACGCAGTATTTT.

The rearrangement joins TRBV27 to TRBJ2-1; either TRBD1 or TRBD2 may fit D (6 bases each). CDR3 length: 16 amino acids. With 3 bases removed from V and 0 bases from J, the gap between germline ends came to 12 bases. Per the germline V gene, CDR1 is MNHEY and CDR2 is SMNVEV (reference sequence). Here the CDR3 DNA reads TGTGCCAGCAGTTTGATTTGGGGGGCCTCCTACAATGAGCAGTTCTTC. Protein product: CASSLIWGASYNEQFF.